The present TCR beta chain was sequenced within a study of CXCR3-negative and CXCR3-positive naive CD8 T cells. UMI-labeled 5' RACE TRB cDNA libraries were prepared from the cells. TCRdb reprocessed the 5' RACE reads, keeping one entry per CDR3 protein, no DNA. Here the sample table reports about 150,000 distinct CDR3 sequences. CDR1 SGHRS and CDR2 YFSETQ come from the germline V gene. The CDR3 consists of 14 residues. Notes on the study in general: Whereas memory cells differed, naive CXCR3-negative and CXCR3-positive cells shared similar TRBV-TRBJ usage. CXCR3-positive naive cells had more hydrophobic TRB CDR3s than CXCR3-negative naive cells. Similar levels of surface CD5 were seen between naive subsets; TCR strength was inferred from TRB CDR3 properties. Cryopreserved PBMCs had partly decreased CXCR3 expression; fresh PBMCs were used in most assays.

As regards this clonotype: Its antigen is unknown.

The specimen sequenced was naive CXCR3+ CD8+ T cells from blood. The subset is: CD45RO-CCR7+CD27+CD95- naive CD8+ T cells expressing CXCR3 (TNR3+). The J gene is TRBJ2-7, the V gene TRBV5-1; the TRBD1 assignment by TCRdb is unverifiable without DNA. The receptor was derived from a human donor in good health. Some clones in this sample may be carry-over from other donors' samples. CDR3 sequence: CASSLGQGAYEQYF.